This TCR beta chain was captured in a study of early T cells in non-severe SARS-CoV-2 infection. Individual cDNA molecules were tagged with unique molecular identifiers. Each CDR3 protein gets one entry after TCRdb re-called the 5' RACE reads with MiXCR. Among roughly 30,000 distinct CDR3 sequences listed, approximately 6% were seen once. This clonotype occurred a few times. The trim removed 9 bases at V and 1 base at J, leaving 3 bases unmatched. The CDR3 length is 13 residues. Germline-derived CDR1 and CDR2 are SNHLY and FYNNEI. The sample here was whole blood, taken at baseline. This receptor was identified in an adult who was a healthcare worker with PCR-confirmed SARS-CoV-2 infection or an uninfected control (not recorded which). This chain joins TRBV2 and TRBJ2-1; 7 bases map to TRBD1. This CDR3 reads CARGGFSYNEQFF. The CDR3 DNA follows: TGTGCCAGAGGGGGCTTTTCCTACAATGAGCAGTTCTTC.